This T cell receptor (beta chain) was recovered during a study of blood T cell repertoires in COVID-19. As for the study in general: Researchers got acute and convalescent COVID-19 samples from the United States, Italy and Spain. From T cells, B-cell-depleted T cells, or PBMCs came the material, which was cDNA or gDNA.

Authors' processing steps: Reference gene primer amplification gave nucleated cell count estimates. Repertoires were generated with immunoSEQ multiplex PCR, while TCRdb's copy carries only in-frame clones and drops some. V, J and clone size are those of that table, while D and trimming were read from the DNA. The table lists 150,000 or so clones, approximately 82% of them singletons. CDR1 ENHRY and CDR2 SYGVKD come from the germline V gene. V gave up 9 bases and J gave up 5 bases; unmatched junction bases: 7. The CDR3 sequence is 13 residues long. The rearrangement uses TRBV10-3 and TRBJ1-3; 7 bases align to TRBD1. The sequenced sample consisted of peripheral blood. This TCR came from a woman aged 45-65 years with acute or convalescent COVID-19. CDR3 DNA sequence: TGTGCCATTACAGGGGCCTCGAGAAACACCATATATTTT. Translated, it gives CAITGASRNTIYF.